The rows below give T cell receptor beta chains drawn from one sample of a study of blood T cell repertoires in COVID-19. Clones were sequenced by immunoSEQ multiplex PCR, and TCRdb holds only the in-frame ones, with some missing. This table holds tens of thousands of clones, more than 75% found once. The sequencing sample was made of peripheral blood. These receptor sequences come from a woman in her seventies in a cohort sampled during active COVID-19. The CDR3 runs from the conserved cysteine through the conserved F or W. D genes are given only for firm matches. Some rows have no size entry. The others give once, few or many, or a class for an expanded clone.

j_call,d_call,v_call,clone_size,cdr3_aa,cdr3_nt
TRBJ2-5,-,TRBV6-2/TRBV6-3,-,CASSSPGGQSQETQYF,TGTGCCAGCAGTTCACCCGGCGGACAGAGCCAAGAGACCCAGTACTTC
TRBJ2-3,-,TRBV6-1,few,CASSEGQFSDTQYF,TGTGCCAGCAGTGAAGGGCAGTTCTCAGATACGCAGTATTTT
TRBJ2-7,TRBD2,TRBV6-5,many,CASRPVLAELYEQYF,TGTGCCAGCAGGCCCGTTCTAGCGGAACTCTACGAGCAGTACTTC
TRBJ2-7,TRBD2,TRBV19,-,CASSVAGVGYEQYF,TGTGCCAGTAGTGTAGCGGGAGTAGGCTACGAGCAGTACTTC
TRBJ2-7,TRBD1,TRBV9,once,CASSARDRETYEQYF,TGTGCCAGCAGCGCCCGGGACAGGGAGACCTACGAGCAGTACTTC
TRBJ1-1,TRBD1,TRBV5-1,-,CASSWGQGSTEAFF,TGCGCCAGCAGCTGGGGACAGGGGAGCACTGAAGCTTTCTTT
TRBJ2-1,-,TRBV7-2,once,CASSLDSSTYNEQFF,TGTGCCAGCAGCTTAGACTCCTCTACCTACAATGAGCAGTTCTTC
TRBJ2-5,-,TRBV3-1/TRBV3-2,-,CASSQVLETQYF,TGTGCCAGCAGCCAAGTTCTTGAGACCCAGTACTTC
TRBJ2-2,TRBD1,TRBV28,-,CASSSGQGTGELFF,TGTGCCAGCAGTTCTGGACAGGGTACCGGGGAGCTGTTTTTT
TRBJ2-7,-,TRBV4-1,-,CASSPTPGDYEQYF,TGCGCCAGCAGTCCGACCCCGGGAGACTACGAGCAGTACTTC
TRBJ1-3,TRBD1,TRBV9,-,CASSPRTGPGNTIYF,TGTGCCAGCAGCCCACGGACAGGGCCTGGAAACACCATATATTTT
TRBJ1-1,TRBD1,TRBV5-4,-,CASSPRQGPYTEAFF,TGTGCCAGCAGCCCGAGACAGGGGCCTTACACTGAAGCTTTCTTT
TRBJ2-7,TRBD2,TRBV24-1,-,CATAGNSGSTYEQYF,TGTGCCACCGCAGGTAATAGCGGGAGTACCTACGAGCAGTACTTC
TRBJ2-7,TRBD2,TRBV19,once,CASSILPTGTSSHEQYF,TGTGCCAGTAGTATACTCCCAACCGGGACTAGCTCCCACGAGCAGTACTTC
TRBJ2-5,TRBD2,TRBV5-1,-,CASSQGTSGSETQYF,TGCGCCAGCAGCCAAGGGACTAGCGGGAGTGAGACCCAGTACTTC
TRBJ2-5,-,TRBV29-1,-,CSVASRVGETQYF,TGCAGCGTTGCGAGCAGGGTTGGAGAGACCCAGTACTTC
TRBJ2-3,-,TRBV5-1,once,CASSLAEGEASTDTQYF,TGCGCCAGCAGCTTGGCCGAGGGCGAAGCAAGCACAGATACGCAGTATTTT
TRBJ1-6,TRBD1,TRBV3-1/TRBV3-2,-,CASSQGQGARDSPLHF,TGTGCCAGCAGCCAGGGACAGGGGGCTAGGGATTCACCCCTCCACTTT
TRBJ1-1,TRBD1,TRBV28,-,CASSLGGGTGATNTEAFF,TGTGCCAGCAGTTTAGGGGGTGGGACAGGGGCGACCAACACTGAAGCTTTCTTT
TRBJ2-2,TRBD1,TRBV12-3/TRBV12-4,-,CASSDRAAGELFF,TGTGCCAGCAGTGACAGGGCCGCCGGGGAGCTGTTTTTT
TRBJ1-2,TRBD1,TRBV19,-,CASSIRTGGYTF,TGTGCCAGTAGTATCAGGACAGGGGGCTACACCTTC
TRBJ2-3,TRBD2,TRBV9,-,CASSLLSGATDTQYF,TGTGCCAGCAGCTTACTTAGCGGGGCCACAGATACGCAGTATTTT
TRBJ2-5,TRBD1,TRBV9,-,CASSPWTGGIGETQYF,TGTGCCAGCAGCCCCTGGACAGGGGGGATTGGGGAGACCCAGTACTTC
TRBJ2-5,TRBD2,TRBV7-3,-,CASSLNPSGNQETQYF,TGTGCCAGCAGCTTAAACCCTAGCGGGAACCAAGAGACCCAGTACTTC
TRBJ2-2,-,TRBV10-3,-,CAISGRESDTGELFF,TGTGCCATCAGTGGGAGGGAGTCGGACACCGGGGAGCTGTTTTTT
TRBJ2-5,-,TRBV7-9,once,CASSFKETQYF,TGTGCCAGCAGCTTCAAAGAGACCCAGTACTTC
TRBJ1-2,TRBD1,TRBV11-2,-,CASGPIRTGLGYTF,TGTGCCAGCGGGCCTATCAGGACAGGGTTAGGCTACACCTTC
TRBJ2-7,TRBD2,TRBV4-1,-,CASSQFSGGSSYEQYF,TGCGCCAGCAGCCAATTCAGCGGGGGGAGCTCCTACGAGCAGTACTTC
TRBJ2-1,-,TRBV18,-,CASSPARVNEQFF,TGTGCCAGCTCACCCGCCAGGGTCAATGAGCAGTTCTTC
TRBJ1-1,-,TRBV28,-,CALHPAGRSANTEAFF,TGTGCCCTTCACCCGGCAGGGCGTTCGGCGAACACTGAAGCTTTCTTT
TRBJ2-5,-,TRBV19,-,CASSMSAEETQYF,TGTGCCAGTAGTATGTCGGCGGAAGAGACCCAGTACTTC
TRBJ2-7,-,TRBV7-8,-,CASSLGGRRAAYEQYF,TGTGCCAGCAGCTTAGGGGGGAGGAGGGCGGCCTACGAGCAGTACTTC
TRBJ2-1,TRBD2,TRBV5-4,few,CASSPSGRIYNEQFF,TGTGCCAGCAGCCCCAGCGGGAGAATCTACAATGAGCAGTTCTTC
TRBJ2-7,TRBD2,TRBV2,-,CASGLAGDDEQYF,TGTGCCAGCGGGCTAGCGGGAGACGACGAGCAGTACTTC
TRBJ2-5,TRBD2,TRBV5-1,-,CASSLGSSGQETQYF,TGCGCCAGCAGCTTGGGGTCTAGCGGCCAAGAGACCCAGTACTTC
TRBJ2-7,TRBD1,TRBV27,-,CASRGDSRYEQYF,TGTGCCAGCAGAGGGGACAGTCGGTACGAGCAGTACTTC
TRBJ2-1,-,TRBV18,-,CASSQDLYNEQFF,TGTGCCAGCTCCCAGGACTTGTACAATGAGCAGTTCTTC